The T cell receptor (beta chain) described here comes from a study of cytomegalovirus exposure and HLA in healthy donors. Per the germline V gene, CDR1 is SNHLY and CDR2 is FYNNEI. CDR3 length equals 13 residues. The V end was cut by 6 bases, the J end by 5 bases, with 10 bases between. 13 Jbeta primers and 60 Vbeta primers were used for the PCR. Generated by immunoSEQ multiplex PCR, the TCRdb table keeps only in-frame clones and is missing some. The sample includes some 120,000 clones, roughly 82% of them seen just once. The sequence was obtained from a woman aged 18-29 years in good health and CMV-seropositive. Input material: PBMCs. The rearrangement uses TRBV2 and TRBJ2-2; tentative D call: TRBD1 (5 bases). This CDR3 is CASRGHSTGELFF. Here the CDR3 DNA reads TGTGCCAGCAGAGGACACAGTACCGGGGAGCTGTTTTTT.